Listed here is a single TCR beta chain. What it binds is not known. Germline loops: CDR1 SGHVS, CDR2 FQNEAQ. The ends were cut back, 1 base at V and 1 base at J, with 11 bases in the middle. The CDR3 has 16 residues. The data were obtained in a study of identical twins. Study outcomes and limitations: Conclusions relied on cross-sectional statistical analysis, not following the same donors. Insertions were reduced in abundant cord blood beta clonotypes but not in memory repertoires.

MiXCR, run by TCRdb on the 5' RACE reads, gives a single entry per CDR3 protein. Of about 340,000 distinct CDR3 sequences in the sample, 9% to 15% were seen once. Another study also made use of these data, one on yellow fever vaccine responses in identical twins.

The sequence was collected from a woman between 18 and 30 years old in good health. The chain uses TRBV7-8 and TRBJ1-5, with D unclear. What was sequenced was CD8+ T cells sorted from blood. This CDR3 reads CASSLVNWASNQPQHF. The CDR3 nucleotides are TGTGCCAGCAGCTTAGTGAATTGGGCGAGCAATCAGCCCCAGCATTTT. Combining the CDR3 with reference TRBV7-8 and TRBJ1-5 gives the whole variable domain GAGVSQSPRYKVAKRGQDVALRCDPISGHVSLFWYQQALGQGPEFLTYFQNEAQLDKSGLPSDRFFAERPEGSVSTLKIQRTQQEDSAVYLCASSLVNWASNQPQHFGDGTRLSIL.